The clone carrying this TCR beta chain is medium-sized in the sample. Its antigen is still unknown. Germline V CDR1 and CDR2: SGDLS, YYNGEE. The CDR3 has 16 amino acids. Germline trimming cut 0 bases from V and 10 bases from J; bases unmatched to any gene: 12. This sample is drawn from a study of OX40 agonist ivuxolimab in advanced cancers. Study as a whole: With ivuxolimab, an agonistic anti-OX40 (CD134) antibody, patients were treated.

Study findings and constraints: The work left the antigen specificity of expanded peripheral T cells undetermined. On average, CD8+ T cells showed a greater number of expanded clones than CD4+.

Method: immunoSEQ multiplex PCR; TCRdb's copy keeps in-frame clones and lacks some. The sample includes under 55,000 clones, more than 80% of them seen just once. V and J are TRBV9 and TRBJ2-1; 8 bases are a match to TRBD2. Sample: CD4+ or CD8+ T cells sorted from blood, taken in a trial of the OX40 agonist ivuxolimab. The TCR comes from an adult with an advanced solid tumor such as melanoma, head and neck, liver or kidney cancer. The CDR3 here is CASSVDPGGVNVEQFF. CDR3 nucleotides: TGTGCCAGCAGCGTAGATCCGGGAGGGGTAAATGTGGAGCAGTTCTTC. Full variable domain (rest looked up from reference TRBV9 and TRBJ2-1): DSGVTQTPKHLITATGQRVTLRCSPRSGDLSVYWYQQSLDQGLQFLIQYYNGEERAKGNILERFSAQQFPDLHSELNLSSLELGDSALYFCASSVDPGGVNVEQFFGPGTRLTVL.